This T cell receptor beta chain appears in the sequencing data of a study of cytomegalovirus exposure and HLA in healthy donors. This cohort consisted of healthy bone marrow donors. As concerns this clone: No antigen is known for it.

Primers for the PCR totalled 60 Vbeta and 13 Jbeta. The method was immunoSEQ multiplex PCR; TCRdb's version includes in-frame clones alone and lacks a portion of them. Counted here are around 150,000 clones, roughly 73% occurring once; the ten biggest clones make up approximately 15%. The CDR3 consists of 10 residues. CDR1 and CDR2 from the germline V gene are MNHNS and SASEGT. V was shortened by 6 bases and J by 6 bases, with 4 bases between the two germline ends. General observations from the study: There were some public TCRs occurring in many donors, but most TCR sequences were rare.

The TCR originated in a human donor in good health. Sequences were obtained from PBMCs. The V and J genes are TRBV6-1 and TRBJ2-3; D not certain. The CDR3 sequence: CASSGDTQYF. DNA of the CDR3: TGTGCCAGCAGCGGGGATACGCAGTATTTT.